The entry that follows covers one TCR beta chain sequence. Antigen specificity is unknown. V lost 3 bases, J lost 1 base, and 18 bases lay in between. CDR3 length: 17 amino acids. TCRdb redid the calling of the reads with MiXCR, one entry per CDR3 protein. The sample has hundreds of thousands of distinct CDR3 sequences, approximately 24% seen once; the top ten hold around 8%. These data are taken from a study of T cell repertoires in cytomegalovirus infection. Study summary: CMV infection plus the matching HLA type was flagged by public TCR beta signatures. General study findings and limits: Cumulative frequency (of public TCR beta family members) identified carriers of CMV plus the relevant HLA. Predominance within the ex vivo response was attributable to HLA-C-restricted CMV-specific TCR beta clonotypes.

Material for sequencing was CD8+ T cells from PBMCs. This rearrangement joins TRBV12-3 or TRBV12-4 to TRBJ1-1; no clear D. This TCR was recovered from a human donor in good health (CMV status not recorded). Some clones in this sample may be carry-over from other donors' samples. The CDR3 region is CASSFGPGRAPNTEAFF. CDR3 DNA sequence: TGTGCCAGCAGTTTCGGTCCTGGCCGGGCTCCGAACACTGAAGCTTTCTTT.